This passage covers 9 T cell receptor beta chains from one sample sequenced in a study of cytomegalovirus exposure and HLA in healthy donors. Sequenced by immunoSEQ multiplex PCR; TCRdb stores in-frame clones only, minus some. The sample records about 150,000 clones, roughly 90% being singletons. Sequenced material: PBMCs. Source of these receptors: a young man in good health and CMV-seropositive.

The chain combines TRBV30 with TRBJ2-7, with 9 nucleotides matching TRBD1. This CDR3 spans 15 amino acids. The trim removed 4 bases at V and 6 bases at J, leaving 13 bases unmatched. Germline CDR1 and CDR2: GTSNPN and SVGIG (reference sequence). This CDR3 is CAWTLGGTGSFEQYF. The CDR3 DNA is TGTGCCTGGACCCTAGGGGGGACAGGGTCTTTCGAGCAGTACTTC.

Remarks on this clone: The junction does not match germline at one end; this may be a read error. Within the sample, other DNA sequences also encode this same CDR3. Written as DNA, the CDR3 is TGTGCCAGCAGGACCGGGACAGGGGGTAGCTATGGCTACACCTTT. The encoded protein is CASRTGTGGSYGYTF. This chain uses TRBV2 with TRBJ1-2; the match to TRBD1 covers 11 bases. The V gene's germline CDR1 is SNHLY and CDR2 FYNNEI. The CDR3 spans 15 residues.

The chain recombines TRBV30 with TRBJ2-7, with D possibly matching TRBD1 (5 bases). Germline assignment: CDR1 GTSNPN and CDR2 SVGIG (reference sequence). Trimming shortened V by 8 bases and J by 2 bases, and 19 bases separated the two germline ends. The CDR3 has 14 amino acids. The DNA of the CDR3 is TGTGCCGCGGTCACCAGGGTTGGCACCTACGAGCAGTACTTC. Amino acid sequence: CAAVTRVGTYEQYF.

The chain couples TRBV7-7 to TRBJ2-1; 10 bases are shared with TRBD1. Germline V gene sequence: CDR1 SSHAT, CDR2 FNYEAQ (reference sequence). The CDR3 sequence is 15 residues long. Trimming cost V 2 bases and J 4 bases; bases outside gene matches: 2. CDR3 DNA sequence: TGTGCCAGCAGCTTATCGGGACAGGGGTACAATGAGCAGTTCTTC. Translated: CASSLSGQGYNEQFF.

A few counts support this clone. This rearrangement joins TRBV19 to TRBJ1-2; D is possibly TRBD1 (6 bases). V lost 5 bases and J 0 bases, leaving 19 bases between the germline ends. Germline V gene lookup returns CDR1 LNHDA and CDR2 SQIVND (reference sequence). CDR3 length: 17 amino acids. The CDR3 spells CASSQSPTTGPNYGYTF. CDR3 DNA: TGTGCCAGTAGTCAGTCCCCCACGACAGGTCCTAACTATGGCTACACCTTC.

The rearrangement uses TRBV19 and TRBJ2-1; possibly TRBD2 for D (6 bases). CDR3 size: 16 residues. Deletions cut 5 bases from V and 4 bases from J, with 18 bases between. CDR1 and CDR2 (germline): LNHDA, SQIVND (reference sequence). The CDR3, as DNA: TGTGCCAGTAGTTCCCCACGTCCGGGAGAGTACAATGAGCAGTTCTTC. This translates into CASSSPRPGEYNEQFF. Drawing the rest from reference TRBV19 and TRBJ2-1, the complete variable domain is DGGITQSPKYLFRKEGQNVTLSCEQNLNHDAMYWYRQDPGQGLRLIYYSQIVNDFQKGDIAEGYSVSREKKESFPLTVTSAQKNPTAFYLCASSSPRPGEYNEQFFGPGTRLTVL.

The V call is TRBV30, the J call TRBJ2-3; possibly TRBD1 for D (5 bases). Trimming shortened V by 3 bases and J by 0 bases, and 16 bases separated the two germline ends. The germline V gene encodes CDR1 GTSNPN and CDR2 SVGIG (reference sequence). The CDR3 spans 16 residues. The CDR3 reads CAWRKWTLTSTDTQYF. In DNA form, the CDR3 reads TGTGCCTGGAGGAAATGGACACTGACTAGCACAGATACGCAGTATTTT.

The CDR3 sequence is CASSSQGNTEAFF. CDR3 DNA sequence: TGTGCCAGCAGCTCCCAGGGGAACACTGAAGCTTTCTTT. The V call is TRBV11-2, the J call TRBJ1-1; D might be TRBD1 (5 bases). The length of the CDR3 is 13 residues. From germline, CDR1 is SGHAT and CDR2 FQNNGV. V shed 4 bases and J shed 1 base, with 7 bases lying between them.

This rearrangement joins TRBV5-1 to TRBJ2-6; D gene ambiguous. Trimming removed 0 bases from V and 0 bases from J, with 7 bases in between. The CDR3 is 16 amino acids. CDR1 SGHRS and CDR2 YFSETQ come from the germline V gene. CDR3 nucleotide sequence: TGCGCCAGCAGCTTGGAGGCGGTCTCTGGGGCCAACGTCCTGACTTTC. It yields the protein CASSLEAVSGANVLTF.